Included here is one T cell receptor beta chain sequence, with context. Its antigen has not been determined. Per-nucleotide qualities are absent, and no much larger clonotype sits a single base away. Whole blood was collected in K2EDTA tubes by collaborating institutions according to the institutions' own protocols. For TCRbeta analysis, collaborators shipped samples as frozen whole blood, isolated PBMCs, or DNA extracted from either of those sample types. TCRbeta CDR3 regions were amplified from genomic DNA using the immunoSEQ Assay, a bias-controlled multiplex PCR. As for how the authors treated the data: Nucleated cell counts per sample were estimated from amplification of reference gene primers within the assay. To quantify the absolute abundance of each unique TCRbeta CDR3 rearrangement, sequence reads were collapsed and filtered. For each sample, productive Simpson clonality was calculated by taking the square root of Simpson's diversity index across productive rearrangements. Not all clones reach the TCRdb copy of this immuneACCESS table, which keeps in-frame sequences only. Checked studies attribute under half of the gap to unresolved V genes and leave the rest unexplained. V and J calls and clone size follow that table, whereas D and trimming were derived from the DNA. This sample has roughly 36,000 clones in its table, and roughly 90% of those were observed once. About 39% of the sample rests with the top ten.

This sample stems from a study of blood T cell repertoires in COVID-19 (dated by TCRdb to about 2020). Some background on the complete study: Collaborator samples came from the United States, Italy and Spain and covered acute and convalescent phases of COVID-19. The material from the prospective study consisted of cDNA or gDNA derived from T cells, B-cell-depleted T cells, or PBMCs. Deeply sampled blood TCRbeta repertoires from subjects exposed to, actively infected with, or recovered from COVID-19 were included in the dataset. The repertoires were released in a freely available public database meant as a resource for research on the immune response to SARS-CoV-2. The samples were drawn from the first 160 participants of the ongoing ImmuneRACE study and from over a thousand subjects provided by 6 global collaborators. A de-identified subject ID, COVID-19 status, age in years and sex were almost always included in the sample metadata. Where available, HLA class I and class II types were taken from metadata supplied by the sample provider and were not determined by assay-based typing. Broader findings and caveats from the paper: Clinical and demographic metadata were provided uncurated, with the amount varying by source and participant.

CDR3 length: 16 amino acids, cysteine to phenylalanine. Just the 48-base CDR3 DNA is kept, in frame starting at base 1. Trimming takes 5 bases from V and 3 bases from J, and the germline ends sit 19 bases apart. Based on the germline V gene (reference sequence), the CDR1 and CDR2 sequences are LNHDA and SQIVND. Recombination joined TRBV19 with TRBJ1-2; the D gene is perhaps TRBD1, on 5 matching bases. The TCR sequence derives from a man aged 55 to 70 with active or convalescent COVID-19. Source material: peripheral blood. The nucleotides are TGTGCCAGTAGTGCAATCCGGGGGGAGTTAGACTATGGCTACACCTTC. Translated, it reads CASSAIRGELDYGYTF.